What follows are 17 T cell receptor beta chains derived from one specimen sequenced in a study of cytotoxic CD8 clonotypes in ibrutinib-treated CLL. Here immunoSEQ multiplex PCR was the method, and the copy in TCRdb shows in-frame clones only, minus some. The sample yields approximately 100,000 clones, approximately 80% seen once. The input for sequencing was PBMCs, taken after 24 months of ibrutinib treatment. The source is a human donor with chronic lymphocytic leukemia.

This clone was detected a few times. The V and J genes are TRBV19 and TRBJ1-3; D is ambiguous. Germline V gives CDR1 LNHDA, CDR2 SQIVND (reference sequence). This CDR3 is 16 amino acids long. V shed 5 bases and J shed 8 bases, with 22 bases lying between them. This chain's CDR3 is CASSSLGRIPSHTIYF. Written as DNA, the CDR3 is TGTGCCAGTAGTTCCCTCGGACGGATTCCGTCCCACACCATATATTTT.

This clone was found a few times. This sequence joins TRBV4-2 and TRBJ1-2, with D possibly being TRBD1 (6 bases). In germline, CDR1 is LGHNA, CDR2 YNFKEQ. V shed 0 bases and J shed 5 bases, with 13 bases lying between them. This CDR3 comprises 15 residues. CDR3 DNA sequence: TGTGCCAGCAGCCAAGATCAGGGGAGGGGATATGGCTACACCTTC. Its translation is CASSQDQGRGYGYTF.

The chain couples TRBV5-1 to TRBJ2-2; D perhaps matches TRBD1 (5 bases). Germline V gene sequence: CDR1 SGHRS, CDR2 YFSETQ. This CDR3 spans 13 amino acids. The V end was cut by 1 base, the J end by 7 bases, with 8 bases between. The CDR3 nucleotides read TGCGCCAGCAGCTTGAGGCAGGGCGGGGAGCTGTTTTTT. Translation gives CASSLRQGGELFF.

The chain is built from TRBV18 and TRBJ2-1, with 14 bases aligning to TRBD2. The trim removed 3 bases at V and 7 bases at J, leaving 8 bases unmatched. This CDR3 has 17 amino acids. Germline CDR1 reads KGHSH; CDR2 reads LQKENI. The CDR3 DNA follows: TGTGCCAGCTCACCCATTGGACTAGCGGGAGGAGGGAATGAGCAGTTCTTC. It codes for CASSPIGLAGGGNEQFF.

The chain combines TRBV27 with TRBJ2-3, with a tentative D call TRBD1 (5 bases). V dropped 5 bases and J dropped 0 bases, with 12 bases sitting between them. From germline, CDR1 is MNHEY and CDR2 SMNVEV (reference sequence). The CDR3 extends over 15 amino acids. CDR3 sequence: CASSPETVSTDTQYF. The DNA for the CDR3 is TGTGCCAGCAGTCCAGAGACAGTTAGCACAGATACGCAGTATTTT.

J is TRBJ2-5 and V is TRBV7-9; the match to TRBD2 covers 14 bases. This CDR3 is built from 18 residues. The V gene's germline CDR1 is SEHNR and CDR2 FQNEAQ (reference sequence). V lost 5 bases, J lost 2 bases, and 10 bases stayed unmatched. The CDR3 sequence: CASSIQGLAGVSQETQYF. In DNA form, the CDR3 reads TGTGCCAGCAGCATACAGGGACTAGCGGGAGTAAGTCAAGAGACCCAGTACTTC.

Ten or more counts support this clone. In nucleotides, the CDR3 is TGTGCCAGCAGTGGCGGGCTTTCGAACACTGAAGCTTTCTTT. Amino acids: CASSGGLSNTEAFF. The chain is built from TRBV13 and TRBJ1-1; D uncertain. Germline V gene lookup returns CDR1 PRHDT and CDR2 FYEKMQ (reference sequence). The CDR3 consists of 14 residues. Trimming took 6 bases from V and 1 from J, leaving 12 bases between them. Full variable domain (missing parts from reference TRBV13 and TRBJ1-1): AAGVIQSPRHLIKEKRETATLKCYPIPRHDTVYWYQQGPGQDPQFLISFYEKMQSDKGSIPDRFSAQQFSDYHSELNMSSLELGDSALYFCASSGGLSNTEAFFGQGTRLTVV.

The DNA for the CDR3 is TGTGCCAGTACGAGTCCGGGCCGCTACAATGAGCAGTTCTTC. It codes for CASTSPGRYNEQFF. This sequence joins TRBV19 and TRBJ2-1; D is uncertain. V was shortened by 7 bases and J by 3 bases, with 13 bases between the two germline ends. This CDR3 has 14 residues. CDR1 is LNHDA, CDR2 SQIVND, per germline (reference sequence).

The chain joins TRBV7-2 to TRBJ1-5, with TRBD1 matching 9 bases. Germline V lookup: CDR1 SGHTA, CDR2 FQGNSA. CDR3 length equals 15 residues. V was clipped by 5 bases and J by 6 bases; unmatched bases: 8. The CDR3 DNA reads TGTGCCAGCAGCACACAGGGGGCCCTCAGTCAGCCCCAGCATTTT. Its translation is CASSTQGALSQPQHF.

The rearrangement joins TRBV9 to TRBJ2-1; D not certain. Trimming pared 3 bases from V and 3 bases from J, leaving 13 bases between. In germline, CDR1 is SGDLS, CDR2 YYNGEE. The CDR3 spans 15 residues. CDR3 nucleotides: TGTGCCAGCAGCGCCCCGCCAGGTGGCTACAATGAGCAGTTCTTC. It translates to CASSAPPGGYNEQFF.

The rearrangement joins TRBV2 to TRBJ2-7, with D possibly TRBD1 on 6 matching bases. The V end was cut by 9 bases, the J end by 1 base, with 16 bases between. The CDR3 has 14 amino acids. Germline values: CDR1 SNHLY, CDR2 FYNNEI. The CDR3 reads CASKTGTSSYEQYF. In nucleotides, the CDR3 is TGTGCCAGTAAAACCGGGACATCGTCCTACGAGCAGTACTTC.

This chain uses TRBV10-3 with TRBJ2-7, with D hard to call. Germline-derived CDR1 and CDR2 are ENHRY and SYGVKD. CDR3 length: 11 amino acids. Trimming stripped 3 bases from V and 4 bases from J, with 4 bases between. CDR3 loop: CAISDAYEQYF. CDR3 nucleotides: TGTGCCATCAGTGATGCGTACGAGCAGTACTTC.

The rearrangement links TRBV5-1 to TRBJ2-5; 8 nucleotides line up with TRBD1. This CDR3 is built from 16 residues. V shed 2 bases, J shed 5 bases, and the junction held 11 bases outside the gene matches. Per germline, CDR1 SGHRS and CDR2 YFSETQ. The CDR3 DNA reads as TGCGCCAGCAGCTTCACAACCCCCACAGGGGGGGAGACCCAGTACTTC. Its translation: CASSFTTPTGGETQYF.

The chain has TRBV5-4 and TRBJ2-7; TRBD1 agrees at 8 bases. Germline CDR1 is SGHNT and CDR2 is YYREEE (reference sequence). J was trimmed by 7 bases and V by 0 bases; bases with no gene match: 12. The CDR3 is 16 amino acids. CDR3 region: CASSLVFGQGTGEQYF. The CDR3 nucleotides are TGTGCCAGCAGCTTGGTGTTCGGACAGGGAACGGGGGAGCAGTACTTC.

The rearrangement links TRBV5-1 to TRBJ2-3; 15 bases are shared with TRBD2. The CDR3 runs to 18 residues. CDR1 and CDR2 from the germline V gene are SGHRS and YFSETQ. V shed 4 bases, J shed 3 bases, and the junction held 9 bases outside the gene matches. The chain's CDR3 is CASSPAAGLAGGTDTQYF. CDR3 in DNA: TGCGCCAGCAGCCCAGCAGCCGGACTAGCGGGGGGGACAGATACGCAGTATTTT.

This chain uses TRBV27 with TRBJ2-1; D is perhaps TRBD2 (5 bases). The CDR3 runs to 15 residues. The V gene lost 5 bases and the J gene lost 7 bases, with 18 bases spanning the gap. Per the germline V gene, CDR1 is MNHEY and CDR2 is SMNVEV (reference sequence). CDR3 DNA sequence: TGTGCCAGCAGTCCCAGTTTAGCGTCGGTAAATGAGCAGTTCTTC. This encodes CASSPSLASVNEQFF.

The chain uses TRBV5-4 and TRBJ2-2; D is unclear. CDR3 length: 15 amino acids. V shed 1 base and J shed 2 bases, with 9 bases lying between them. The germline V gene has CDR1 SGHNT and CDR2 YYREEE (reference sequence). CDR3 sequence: CASSLSGVNTGELFF. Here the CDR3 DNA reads TGTGCCAGCAGCTTGAGTGGGGTAAACACCGGGGAGCTGTTTTTT.